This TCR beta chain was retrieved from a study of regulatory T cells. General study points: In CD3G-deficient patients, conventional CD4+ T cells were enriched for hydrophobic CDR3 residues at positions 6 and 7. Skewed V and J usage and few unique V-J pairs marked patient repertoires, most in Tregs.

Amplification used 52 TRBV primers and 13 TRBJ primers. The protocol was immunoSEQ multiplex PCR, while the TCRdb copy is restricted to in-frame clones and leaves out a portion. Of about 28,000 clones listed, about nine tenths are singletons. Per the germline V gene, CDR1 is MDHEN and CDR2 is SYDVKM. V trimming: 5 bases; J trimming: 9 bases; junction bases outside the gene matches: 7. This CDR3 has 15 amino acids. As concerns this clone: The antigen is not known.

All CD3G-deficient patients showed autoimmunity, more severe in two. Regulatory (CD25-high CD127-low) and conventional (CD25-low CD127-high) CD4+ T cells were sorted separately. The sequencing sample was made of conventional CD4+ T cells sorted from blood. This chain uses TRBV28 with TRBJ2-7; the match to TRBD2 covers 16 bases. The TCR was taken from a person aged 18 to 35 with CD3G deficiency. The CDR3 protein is CASSGTSGRAISQYF. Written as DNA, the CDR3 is TGTGCCAGCAGTGGGACTAGCGGGAGGGCTATATCGCAGTACTTC. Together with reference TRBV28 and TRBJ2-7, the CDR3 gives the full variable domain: DVKVTQSSRYLVKRTGEKVFLECVQDMDHENMFWYRQDPGLGLRLIYFSYDVKMKEKGDIPEGYSVSREKKERFSLILESASTNQTSMYLCASSGTSGRAISQYFGPGTRLTVT.